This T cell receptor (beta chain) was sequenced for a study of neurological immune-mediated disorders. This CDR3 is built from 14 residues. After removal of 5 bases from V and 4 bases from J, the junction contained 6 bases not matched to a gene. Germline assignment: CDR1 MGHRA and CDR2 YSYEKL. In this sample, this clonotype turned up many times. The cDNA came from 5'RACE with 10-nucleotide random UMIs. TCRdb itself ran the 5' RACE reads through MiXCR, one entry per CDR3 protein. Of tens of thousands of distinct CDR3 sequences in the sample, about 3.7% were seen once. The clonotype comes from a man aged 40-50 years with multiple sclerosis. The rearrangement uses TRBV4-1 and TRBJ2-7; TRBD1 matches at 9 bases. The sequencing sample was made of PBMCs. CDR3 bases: TGCGCCAGCAGCAGGACAGGGGATCAGTACGAGCAGTACTTC. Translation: CASSRTGDQYEQYF.